The 2 T cell receptor beta chains given below trace back to one sample, sequenced in a study of blood T cell repertoires in COVID-19. Produced via immunoSEQ multiplex PCR; TCRdb's table is partial and in-frame only. The sample records a few hundred thousand clones, 80% to 85% being singletons. Sequenced: PBMCs or T cells enriched from blood (not recorded which). The receptor source for this set is a woman aged 50 to 65 who had recovered from COVID-19.

In nucleotides, the CDR3 is TGCGCCAGCAGCTTGGTCGGCAGGGGGACTGAAGCTTTCTTT. Amino acids: CASSLVGRGTEAFF. The J gene is TRBJ1-1, the V gene TRBV5-1; 7 bases match TRBD1. V lost 0 bases, J lost 5 bases, and 4 bases stayed unmatched. The CDR3 is 14 amino acids. CDR1 is SGHRS and CDR2 is YFSETQ in the germline V gene.

The chain joins TRBV5-1 to TRBJ2-5; D is unclear. Trimming removed 0 bases at V and 4 bases at J, with 16 bases between. The CDR3 loop spans 16 amino acids. Germline V lookup: CDR1 SGHRS, CDR2 YFSETQ. CDR3 DNA sequence: TGCGCCAGCAGCTTGGCTTCTGCGCCGCGAGGAGAGACCCAGTACTTC. Translating gives CASSLASAPRGETQYF.